The 32 T cell receptor beta chains below come from one sample, sequenced in a study of brain T cells in children with intractable seizures. This sample's time point: blood from clinic visit 5 months post-surgery; TSC patient then seizure free. The table came from immunoSEQ multiplex PCR; TCRdb's copy has only in-frame clones and leaves some out. The table has 300,000 to 400,000 clones, about 94% seen once. Material: peripheral blood, obtained more than 4 months after surgery. The receptors derive from a boy in the first two years of life with tuberous sclerosis and intractable seizures.

This sequence joins TRBV6-5 and TRBJ1-4, with D possibly matching TRBD1 (6 bases). CDR1 and CDR2 from the germline V gene are MNHEY and SVGAGI. The CDR3 is 12 amino acids. The V end was cut by 2 bases, the J end by 10 bases, with 8 bases between. The CDR3 reads CASSYIGGKLFF. For the CDR3, the DNA is TGTGCCAGCAGTTACATAGGGGGAAAACTGTTTTTT.

The chain couples TRBV6-1 to TRBJ2-3, with 8 bases identical to TRBD2. CDR1 MNHNS and CDR2 SASEGT come from the germline V gene. The trim removed 0 bases at V and 4 bases at J, leaving 6 bases unmatched. The CDR3 totals 16 residues. The CDR3 DNA sequence: TGTGCCAGCAGTGAAGCGCTTTTCGGGGGGGCAGATACGCAGTATTTT. Its protein is CASSEALFGGADTQYF.

The chain recombines TRBV7-2 with TRBJ1-6, with D possibly being TRBD1 (6 bases). Trimming pared 0 bases from V and 7 bases from J, leaving 7 bases between. Germline assignment: CDR1 SGHTA and CDR2 FQGNSA. The CDR3 runs to 14 residues. The CDR3 reads CASSLATGNSPLHF. The CDR3 DNA reads TGTGCCAGCAGCTTAGCAACAGGGAATTCACCCCTCCACTTT.

This chain uses TRBV28 with TRBJ2-3; 11 nucleotides line up with TRBD2. The CDR3 covers 16 residues. Trimming took 2 bases from V and 3 from J; bases not matched to a gene: 4. The germline V gene encodes CDR1 MDHEN and CDR2 SYDVKM. The CDR3 protein is CASSLELAGETDTQYF. The CDR3 nucleotides read TGTGCCAGCAGTTTAGAACTAGCGGGAGAGACAGATACGCAGTATTTT.

This clone was counted a single time. The chain links TRBV5-5 to TRBJ2-4; possibly TRBD2 for D (5 bases). The CDR3 totals 13 residues. Trimming cost V 4 bases and J 3 bases, with 8 bases left between them. CDR1 SGHKS and CDR2 YYEKEE come from the germline V gene (reference sequence). The CDR3 nucleotides are TGTGCCAGCAGCCGGGAAGTCAAAAACATTCAGTACTTC. It is translated as CASSREVKNIQYF.

The rearrangement joins TRBV6-5 to TRBJ2-6; tentatively, D is TRBD1 (6 bases). The V gene lost 6 bases and the J gene lost 4 bases, with 13 bases spanning the gap. The germline gives CDR1 MNHEY, CDR2 SVGAGI. CDR3 size: 15 residues. Written as DNA, the CDR3 is TGTGCCAGCAGCGACAGGTTAAGCGGGGCCAACGTCCTGACTTTC. Protein sequence: CASSDRLSGANVLTF.

V and J are TRBV19 and TRBJ1-4, with 8 positions matching TRBD1. This CDR3 has 14 residues. The germline V gene has CDR1 LNHDA and CDR2 SQIVND (reference sequence). The V gene end was trimmed by 3 bases and the J gene end by 7 bases; junction bases not matched to a gene: 4. The CDR3 here is CASSIDRGSEKLFF. CDR3 in DNA: TGTGCCAGTAGTATTGACAGGGGTAGTGAAAAACTGTTTTTT. The entire variable domain, with the rest obtained from reference TRBV19 and TRBJ1-4, is as follows: DGGITQSPKYLFRKEGQNVTLSCEQNLNHDAMYWYRQDPGQGLRLIYYSQIVNDFQKGDIAEGYSVSREKKESFPLTVTSAQKNPTAFYLCASSIDRGSEKLFFGSGTQLSVL.

This sequence joins TRBV7-9 and TRBJ1-2, with TRBD1 identical over 10 bases. The length of the CDR3 is 17 residues. Germline loops: CDR1 SEHNR, CDR2 FQNEAQ (reference sequence). V trimming: 5 bases; J trimming: 4 bases; junction bases outside the gene matches: 13. The CDR3 here is CASSDLRPGQGTYGYTF. The DNA of the CDR3 is TGTGCCAGCAGCGACTTACGACCGGGACAGGGGACCTATGGCTACACCTTC.

CDR3 bases: TGTGCCAGCAGCCGGAGGGACGACGTCCGGATAGTAAACACTGAAGCTTTCTTT. This encodes CASSRRDDVRIVNTEAFF. This chain links TRBV14 with TRBJ1-1; D is possibly TRBD1 (5 bases). The CDR3 spans 18 residues. V lost 4 bases to trimming and J lost 2 bases, with 23 bases between them. CDR1 is SGHDN, CDR2 FVKESK, per germline.

The chain recombines TRBV27 with TRBJ2-7; TRBD1 matches at 7 bases. With V trimmed by 5 bases and J by 3 bases, 4 bases remained unmatched. From germline, CDR1 is MNHEY and CDR2 SMNVEV (reference sequence). The CDR3 sequence is 13 residues long. As DNA, the CDR3 is TGTGCCAGCAGTCCCCCAGGGGGCTACGAGCAGTACTTC. This encodes CASSPPGGYEQYF.

As regards this clone: The same CDR3 can be traced to other DNA sequences in this sample. The V and J genes are TRBV19 and TRBJ1-1; a weak D match, TRBD1 (6 bases). Trimming cost V 6 bases and J 2 bases, with 7 bases left between them. The CDR3 consists of 12 residues. CDR1 and CDR2 (germline): LNHDA, SQIVND (reference sequence). The CDR3 here is CASRTGNTEAFF. CDR3 DNA sequence: TGTGCCAGTAGGACAGGAAACACTGAAGCTTTCTTT.

The chain links TRBV12-2 to TRBJ1-5; the table's D gene call, TRBD1, was not cross checked with the DNA. TRBV12-2 is labeled a pseudogene. This CDR3 comprises 19 residues. CDR3 nucleotides: TGTGCAAGTCGCTTAGCGTCGACAACCGGGACAGGGGGGAATCAGCCCCAGCATTTT. This sequence encodes CASRLASTTGTGGNQPQHF.

This clone was picked up one time. This chain joins TRBV28 and TRBJ2-2; possible D gene TRBD1, 6 bases. Trimming took 5 bases from V and 0 from J, leaving 13 bases between them. The germline V gene has CDR1 MDHEN and CDR2 SYDVKM. The CDR3 contains 16 residues. Here the CDR3 reads CASSRQVVANTGELFF. The DNA for the CDR3 is TGTGCCAGCAGTAGACAGGTCGTTGCGAACACCGGGGAGCTGTTTTTT.

The chain uses TRBV27 and TRBJ2-3; 16 nucleotides align to TRBD2. The germline V gene encodes CDR1 MNHEY and CDR2 SMNVEV (reference sequence). The CDR3 sequence is 19 residues long. The trim removed 3 bases at V and 3 bases at J, leaving 9 bases unmatched. The CDR3 loop reads CASSFLTGTSGGGTDTQYF. Written as DNA, the CDR3 is TGTGCCAGCAGTTTCCTTACCGGGACTAGCGGGGGGGGTACAGATACGCAGTATTTT.

V usage is TRBV3-1 (or the pseudogene TRBV3-2) and J usage is TRBJ1-3, with D uncertain. The CDR3 has 15 amino acids. Germline CDR1 reads LGHDT; CDR2 reads YNNKEL (reference sequence). V lost 1 base to trimming and J lost 3 bases, with 10 bases between them. The CDR3 sequence: CASSQVQPGGNTIYF. DNA for the CDR3: TGTGCCAGCAGCCAAGTGCAGCCAGGTGGAAACACCATATATTTT.

The chain combines TRBV11-3 with TRBJ2-7; perhaps TRBD1 as D (7 bases). Looked up from germline, CDR1 is SGHNT and CDR2 is YENEEA. The length of the CDR3 is 15 residues. Between the trimmed V and J ends, which lost 3 bases and 0 bases, there was a span of 12 bases. CDR3 loop: CASSFRQGGSYEQYF. The CDR3 DNA is TGTGCCAGCAGCTTCCGGCAGGGGGGCTCCTACGAGCAGTACTTC.

The chain couples TRBV6-2 or TRBV6-3 to TRBJ2-1, with a tentative D call TRBD2 (5 bases). Germline V CDR1 and CDR2: MNHEY, SVGEGT. The CDR3 contains 12 residues. V dropped 2 bases and J dropped 7 bases, with 6 bases sitting between them. As DNA, the CDR3 is TGTGCCAGCAGTTACCGCGGGAATGAGCAGTTCTTC. It codes for CASSYRGNEQFF.

The chain carries TRBV7-9 and TRBJ1-2; D call uncertain. This CDR3 is 13 amino acids long. Trimming shortened V by 0 bases and J by 8 bases, and 10 bases separated the two germline ends. Germline CDR1 reads SEHNR; CDR2 reads FQNEAQ (reference sequence). The DNA of the CDR3 is TGTGCCAGCAGCTTAGCAGGTGGTTCCGGCTACACCTTC. Encoded protein: CASSLAGGSGYTF.

This sequence joins TRBV3-1 (or the pseudogene TRBV3-2) and TRBJ2-5, with D perhaps TRBD1 (6 bases). V dropped 0 bases and J dropped 3 bases, with 14 bases sitting between them. CDR1 LGHDT and CDR2 YNNKEL come from the germline V gene (reference sequence). CDR3 size: 16 residues. The CDR3 loop reads CASSQEEMGAEETQYF. The CDR3, as DNA: TGTGCCAGCAGCCAAGAAGAGATGGGGGCCGAAGAGACCCAGTACTTC.

This clone came up once. This sequence joins TRBV4-1 and TRBJ1-4; 7 nucleotides match TRBD1. With 4 bases clipped from V and 7 bases from J, the junction kept 0 bases outside the gene matches. The V gene's germline CDR1 is MGHRA and CDR2 YSYEKL. The CDR3 has 12 amino acids. The CDR3 region has the DNA TGCGCCAGCAGCCGACAGGGTGAAAAACTGTTTTTT. Its protein is CASSRQGEKLFF.

The V gene is TRBV4-2, the J gene TRBJ1-1, with D possibly being TRBD1 (5 bases). V was pared by 0 bases and J by 8 bases, with 16 bases between. The CDR3 has 15 amino acids. From germline, CDR1 is LGHNA and CDR2 YNFKEQ. CDR3 DNA: TGTGCCAGCAGCCAAGATGGGGCCCCGGAAGGAGAAGCTTTCTTT. Amino acid sequence: CASSQDGAPEGEAFF.

The CDR3 region has the DNA TGCGCCAGCAGCTTGTGGGGGGGATCCCTTATCTCACCCCTCCACTTT. This translates into CASSLWGGSLISPLHF. This sequence joins TRBV5-1 and TRBJ1-6; possibly TRBD1 for D (5 bases). CDR3 length equals 16 residues. With 1 base removed from V and 10 bases from J, the gap between germline ends came to 18 bases. The germline gives CDR1 SGHRS, CDR2 YFSETQ.

The rearrangement joins TRBV5-1 to TRBJ1-2; D may be TRBD1 (6 bases). The CDR3 has 19 amino acids. V was pared by 0 bases and J by 0 bases, with 21 bases between. CDR1 SGHRS and CDR2 YFSETQ come from the germline V gene. The CDR3 loop reads CASSLAVKQGLGTNYGYTF. In DNA, the CDR3 is TGCGCCAGCAGCTTGGCCGTTAAACAGGGCCTAGGGACTAACTATGGCTACACCTTC.

The chain employs TRBV7-8 and TRBJ2-7, with unresolved D. This CDR3 region has 12 residues. Germline CDR1 SGHVS, CDR2 FQNEAQ. Trimming stripped 5 bases from V and 2 bases from J, with 7 bases between. The CDR3, as DNA: TGTGCCAGCAGCCCAGACACCTACGAGCAGTACTTC. Translated: CASSPDTYEQYF. Full variable domain (remainder filled in from reference TRBV7-8 and TRBJ2-7): GAGVSQSPRYKVAKRGQDVALRCDPISGHVSLFWYQQALGQGPEFLTYFQNEAQLDKSGLPSDRFFAERPEGSVSTLKIQRTQQEDSAVYLCASSPDTYEQYFGPGTRLTVT.

The chain is built from TRBV9 and TRBJ2-3; tentative D call: TRBD1 (6 bases). V was trimmed by 4 bases and J by 0 bases, leaving 15 bases between them. Germline values: CDR1 SGDLS, CDR2 YYNGEE. CDR3 length: 16 residues. The CDR3 loop is CASSPRGGTSTDTQYF. The CDR3 DNA reads TGTGCCAGCAGCCCCAGGGGCGGAACTAGCACAGATACGCAGTATTTT.

The gene calls are TRBV30 and TRBJ1-5; D ambiguous. Per germline, CDR1 GTSNPN and CDR2 SVGIG (reference sequence). Trimming left V 2 bases short and J 0 bases short, with 14 bases between. The CDR3 loop spans 16 amino acids. For the CDR3, the DNA is TGTGCCTGGAGTAGTGTGACACCTTATAGCAATCAGCCCCAGCATTTT. Amino acids: CAWSSVTPYSNQPQHF.

This rearrangement joins TRBV3-1 (or the pseudogene TRBV3-2) to TRBJ2-1, with D maybe TRBD2 (6 bases). Looked up from germline, CDR1 is LGHDT and CDR2 is YNNKEL (reference sequence). V lost 0 bases to trimming and J lost 8 bases, with 26 bases between them. CDR3 size: 19 residues. The CDR3 is CASSQDFFGGVRKEDEQFF. CDR3 DNA sequence: TGTGCCAGCAGCCAAGATTTTTTCGGAGGGGTCAGAAAAGAGGATGAGCAGTTCTTC.

The chain has TRBV10-2 and TRBJ2-1; 10 nucleotides agree with TRBD2. The V gene's germline CDR1 is WSHSY and CDR2 SAAADI. The CDR3 loop spans 16 amino acids. V was pared by 6 bases and J by 2 bases, with 7 bases of the junction left unmatched. The CDR3: CASSAIAGGAYNEQFF. DNA of the CDR3: TGCGCCAGCAGCGCTATAGCGGGAGGTGCCTACAATGAGCAGTTCTTC.

The chain links TRBV9 to TRBJ2-1, with D possibly matching TRBD1 (5 bases). Trimming shortened V by 2 bases and J by 0 bases, and 9 bases separated the two germline ends. The CDR3 contains 15 residues. Germline assignment: CDR1 SGDLS and CDR2 YYNGEE. This CDR3 reads CASSVQGSSYNEQFF. CDR3 bases: TGTGCCAGCAGCGTTCAGGGCAGCTCCTACAATGAGCAGTTCTTC. Full variable domain (remainder filled in from reference TRBV9 and TRBJ2-1): DSGVTQTPKHLITATGQRVTLRCSPRSGDLSVYWYQQSLDQGLQFLIQYYNGEERAKGNILERFSAQQFPDLHSELNLSSLELGDSALYFCASSVQGSSYNEQFFGPGTRLTVL.

The chain links TRBV7-9 to TRBJ2-4, with no clear D. Per the germline V gene, CDR1 is SEHNR and CDR2 is FQNEAQ (reference sequence). The CDR3 is 15 residues long. Trimming stripped 4 bases from V and 2 bases from J, with 12 bases between. CDR3 in DNA: TGTGCCAGCAGCTCCATGGGTCTCCCCAAAAACATTCAGTACTTC. This encodes CASSSMGLPKNIQYF. Full variable domain (remainder filled in from reference TRBV7-9 and TRBJ2-4): DTGVSQNPRHKITKRGQNVTFRCDPISEHNRLYWYRQTLGQGPEFLTYFQNEAQLEKSRLLSDRFSAERPKGSFSTLEIQRTEQGDSAMYLCASSSMGLPKNIQYFGAGTRLSVL.

The rearrangement joins TRBV11-3 to TRBJ2-7, with D perhaps TRBD2 (5 bases). CDR3 length: 9 residues. The germline V and J ends were trimmed by 11 bases and 3 bases, with 5 bases remaining between them. Germline-derived CDR1 and CDR2 are SGHNT and YENEEA. CDR3 in DNA: TGTGCCCGGGACTACGAGCAGTACTTC. Residues: CARDYEQYF.

The chain is built from TRBV10-3 and TRBJ2-1; 13 nucleotides match TRBD2. This CDR3 is built from 17 residues. Germline trimming cut 6 bases from V and 6 bases from J; bases unmatched to any gene: 11. Germline lookup yields CDR1 ENHRY and CDR2 SYGVKD. The CDR3 bases are TGTGCCATCAGCCACTCTGTAACTAGCGGGGGGGCCAATGAGCAGTTCTTC. This encodes CAISHSVTSGGANEQFF.